The 18 T cell receptor beta chains given below trace back to one sample, sequenced in a study of blood T cell repertoires in COVID-19. Clones were sequenced by immunoSEQ multiplex PCR, and TCRdb holds only the in-frame ones, with some missing. The sample has 200,000 to 300,000 clones, approximately 91% seen once. The sequenced sample was peripheral blood. These receptors originate from a man aged 25 to 40 with COVID-19, enrolled during active disease.

In DNA form, the CDR3 reads TGTGCCAGCAGTTTCCGGGGGGCTGGTGAAAAACTGTTTTTT. Its translation: CASSFRGAGEKLFF. The rearrangement joins TRBV27 to TRBJ1-4; tentative D call: TRBD1 (6 bases). Germline CDR1 is MNHEY and CDR2 is SMNVEV (reference sequence). With 3 bases removed from V and 7 bases from J, the gap between germline ends came to 12 bases. The CDR3 runs 14 residues. Looking up the rest from reference TRBV27 and TRBJ1-4 gives the full variable domain: EAQVTQNPRYLITVTGKKLTVTCSQNMNHEYMSWYRQDPGLGLRQIYYSMNVEVTDKGDVPEGYKVSRKEKRNFPLILESPSPNQTSLYFCASSFRGAGEKLFFGSGTQLSVL.

This clone was seen once. The CDR3 loop reads CASSFGVQGGEKLFF. The CDR3, as DNA: TGTGCCAGCAGCTTTGGTGTCCAGGGGGGTGAAAAACTGTTTTTT. The genes are TRBV5-4 and TRBJ1-4, with 7 nucleotides matching TRBD1. The CDR3 is made up of 15 amino acids. CDR1 is SGHNT, CDR2 YYREEE, per germline (reference sequence). With V trimmed by 2 bases and J by 7 bases, 8 bases remained unmatched.

V usage is TRBV25-1 and J usage is TRBJ1-2, with 8 bases lining up with TRBD1. The V gene's germline CDR1 is MGHDK and CDR2 SYGVNS. J gave up 8 bases and V 0 bases, and 11 bases lay outside the gene matches. CDR3 size: 16 residues. DNA for the CDR3: TGTGCCAGCAGTGAATATGCAGAGGACAGGGCGAGGGGCTACACCTTC. Amino acids: CASSEYAEDRARGYTF.

V is TRBV19 and J is TRBJ2-1; the D gene is possibly TRBD2 (6 bases). The CDR3 runs 14 residues. Trimming shortened V by 5 bases and J by 8 bases, and 16 bases separated the two germline ends. Germline V gene data show CDR1 as LNHDA and CDR2 as SQIVND (reference sequence). The chain's CDR3 is CASSAAGGWDEQFF. CDR3 coding DNA: TGTGCCAGTAGTGCTGCTGGGGGGTGGGATGAGCAGTTCTTC.

J is TRBJ1-2 and V is TRBV5-3; 10 bases match TRBD1. TRBV5-3 is marked as an open reading frame, function uncertain. This CDR3 is built from 15 residues. J gave up 4 bases and V 4 bases, and 7 bases lay outside the gene matches. The CDR3 nucleotides read TGTGCCAGAAGCGGGCCCGGGACAGGGGTCTATGGCTACACCTTC. Protein: CARSGPGTGVYGYTF.

The V gene is TRBV19, the J gene TRBJ1-1; D may be TRBD1 (6 bases). Germline values: CDR1 LNHDA, CDR2 SQIVND (reference sequence). Trimming took 4 bases from V and 3 from J, leaving 9 bases between them. This CDR3 contains 13 residues. The CDR3 loop is CASSRTVYTEAFF. CDR3 nucleotide sequence: TGTGCCAGTAGTAGGACAGTATACACTGAAGCTTTCTTT.

This clone was recorded only once. V and J are TRBV12-3 or TRBV12-4 and TRBJ2-7; D uncertain. V lost 0 bases and J 4 bases, leaving 4 bases between the germline ends. CDR3 length: 12 residues. CDR3 DNA: TGTGCCAGCAGTTTAGCCAAATACGAGCAGTACTTC. It encodes CASSLAKYEQYF.

This chain joins TRBV12-5 and TRBJ2-2; 10 bases are shared with TRBD2. The ends lost 6 bases at V and 4 bases at J; junction bases unmatched: 11. Germline V gene sequence: CDR1 LGHNT, CDR2 FRNRAP. The CDR3 runs to 17 residues. In DNA, the CDR3 is TGTGCTAGTGGCCCGGTAGGGATAGCGGGGGGCACCGGGGAGCTGTTTTTT. This translates into CASGPVGIAGGTGELFF.

The chain carries TRBV18 and TRBJ1-2; 8 positions agree with TRBD1. This CDR3 is 14 amino acids long. Germline-derived CDR1 and CDR2 are KGHSH and LQKENI. Losses at the gene ends were 5 bases for V and 8 bases for J; bases not matched to a gene: 10. The CDR3 DNA sequence: TGTGCCAGCTCAGCAGGGGGACAGGAGAACGGCTACACCTTC. Translated: CASSAGGQENGYTF.

The chain is built from TRBV7-6 and TRBJ1-5, with a tentative D call TRBD1 (6 bases). Looked up from germline, CDR1 is SGHVS and CDR2 is FNYEAQ. The CDR3 loop spans 16 amino acids. The V end was cut by 5 bases, the J end by 3 bases, with 17 bases between. CDR3 residues: CASSPVGGQTNQPQHF. The CDR3 region has the DNA TGTGCCAGCAGCCCCGTCGGGGGGCAGACCAATCAGCCCCAGCATTTT.

This chain uses TRBV7-6 with TRBJ2-3; D is perhaps TRBD1 (6 bases). CDR1 SGHVS and CDR2 FNYEAQ come from the germline V gene. The CDR3 has 17 amino acids. Trimming shortened V by 5 bases and J by 2 bases, and 20 bases separated the two germline ends. The CDR3 region is CASSPGAPRGTTDTQYF. CDR3 nucleotide sequence: TGTGCCAGCAGCCCAGGGGCCCCAAGAGGTACCACAGATACGCAGTATTTT.

The chain joins TRBV4-1 to TRBJ2-3; the match to TRBD2 covers 10 bases. The CDR3 runs 15 residues. Germline V gives CDR1 MGHRA, CDR2 YSYEKL. V was pared by 2 bases and J by 1 base, with 0 bases of the junction left unmatched. CDR3 DNA: TGCGCCAGCAGCCAAACTAGCGGGGGCACAGATACGCAGTATTTT. This translates into CASSQTSGGTDTQYF.

The chain links TRBV20-1 to TRBJ2-5; 11 bases are shared with TRBD2. The junction had 5 bases not matched to a gene; V was cut back by 3 bases and J by 5 bases. Germline-derived CDR1 and CDR2 are DFQATT and SNEGSKA (reference sequence). The CDR3 loop spans 14 amino acids. The CDR3 coding sequence is TGCAGTGCTAGTCAACTAGCGGGGGAGGAGACCCAGTACTTC. It codes for CSASQLAGEETQYF.

This chain uses TRBV11-3 with TRBJ2-3, with TRBD2 as a possible D gene (6 bases). This CDR3 contains 17 residues. CDR1 is SGHNT, CDR2 YENEEA, per germline. The V and J ends lost 2 bases and 0 bases respectively, with 15 bases between them. DNA of the CDR3: TGTGCCAGCAGCTTATCCGGGGGAACCCCTAGCACAGATACGCAGTATTTT. This codes for CASSLSGGTPSTDTQYF.

The rearrangement links TRBV20-1 to TRBJ1-2; no firm D call. The CDR3 contains 11 residues. Germline-derived CDR1 and CDR2 are DFQATT and SNEGSKA (reference sequence). V was clipped by 5 bases and J by 8 bases, with 12 bases between them. CDR3 DNA sequence: TGCAGTGCTGCAATCGGAGAAGGCTACACCTTC. This encodes CSAAIGEGYTF.

This sequence joins TRBV10-1 and TRBJ1-2, with TRBD1 matching 8 bases. The CDR3 runs to 13 residues. V shed 9 bases, J shed 2 bases, and the junction held 5 bases outside the gene matches. Germline V CDR1 and CDR2: WNHNN, SYGVQD (reference sequence). This CDR3 is CARRTGRNYGYTF. The CDR3 region has the DNA TGCGCCAGGCGGACAGGGAGGAACTATGGCTACACCTTC.

This clone was counted a single time. The gene calls are TRBV6-1 and TRBJ1-2, with a tentative D call TRBD1 (6 bases). Trimming shortened V by 8 bases and J by 8 bases, and 15 bases separated the two germline ends. CDR1 and CDR2 from the germline V gene are MNHNS and SASEGT. The CDR3 is made up of 12 amino acids. As DNA, the CDR3 is TGTGCCAGCGAAGGACGGGGGGCAGGCTACACCTTC. Residues: CASEGRGAGYTF.

The gene calls are TRBV30 and TRBJ2-6; TRBD2 is a possible D gene (5 bases). V shed 5 bases and J shed 2 bases, with 13 bases lying between them. The CDR3 length is 15 residues. Germline assignment: CDR1 GTSNPN and CDR2 SVGIG (reference sequence). DNA of the CDR3: TGTGCCTGGGAACGAGCCGGGACTGGGGCCAACGTCCTGACTTTC. It translates to CAWERAGTGANVLTF. The variable domain in full, with the rest retrieved from reference TRBV30 and TRBJ2-6, is SQTIHQWPATLVQPVGSPLSLECTVEGTSNPNLYWYRQAAGRGLQLLFYSVGIGQISSEVPQNLSASRPQDRQFILSSKKLLLSDSGFYLCAWERAGTGANVLTFGAGSRLTVL.